This T cell receptor (beta chain) comes out of a study of blood T cells in healthy people across ages. This clonotype was recorded once. Its antigen is not known. The germline V gene has CDR1 SGHTA and CDR2 FQGNSA. The CDR3 is 15 amino acids. Trimming took off 1 base at V and 7 bases at J, with 14 bases between the two ends. Each sample yielded at least 6.5 million isolated PBMCs. The authors ran a second PCR of about 7 to 11 cycles using a sample-barcoded 5' primer and a J-beta primer mix. Each CDR3 protein gets one entry after TCRdb re-called the 5' RACE reads with MiXCR. Among about 1.8 million distinct CDR3 sequences, roughly 52% were seen once, and the ten largest hold approximately 2%. Study outcomes and limitations: Both naive CD4+ cell counts and diversity were greater in long-lived donors than in aged donors.

The rearrangement links TRBV7-2 to TRBJ2-1; D gene unclear. The receptor was derived from a woman aged 40 to 50 in good health. Sample: blood. The CDR3 loop is CASSLERSGSNEQFF. The CDR3 DNA is TGTGCCAGCAGCTTAGAGCGCTCAGGATCGAATGAGCAGTTCTTC.